This TCR beta chain was captured by sequencing in a study of cytomegalovirus exposure and HLA in healthy donors (dated by TCRdb to about 2017). As for the study more broadly: In an earlier analysis of roughly 500 of the donors, 276 Gb of sequence data and 90 million to 120 million unique TCR beta sequences from about 179 million T cells were reported. An early release covering roughly 640 HLA-typed donors comprised approximately 290 gigabases of sequencing data and about 90 million unique TCR sequences. Of the roughly 420 genotyped donors, 75% to 85% were placed in the genetic ancestry cluster associated with self-reported Caucasian donors. The aim of the study was to test whether cataloging public T cell receptors could identify signatures of past pathogen exposure. The study profiled the T cell repertoires of more than 500 subjects by immunosequencing and related them to cytomegalovirus serostatus. A separate validation cohort of over a hundred different subjects was used in addition to the approximately 700-subject first cohort. The study combined high-throughput TCR immunosequencing, statistical association of individual TCRs with disease status, and machine learning to predict cytomegalovirus infection status. In a later analysis, previously published TCR beta repertoires from several hundred donors were re-analyzed and high-resolution HLA genotyping was added so that TCR occurrence patterns could be studied. Rather than using new phenotypic data, the later analysis identified candidate immune exposures from TCR beta sequences and from how often those sequences occurred across donors. In an earlier analysis of 500 to 650 of the donors, high-throughput TCR beta sequencing was used to judge whether each TCR beta V gene segment behaved as functional or pseudogenic. Donor age, sex, ethnicity and CMV serostatus were compiled together with the repertoire data. A later genetic analysis used genome-wide SNP genotypes for about 65% of the roughly 700 donors, treating that subset as a discovery cohort. All discovery cohort repertoires had been generated on a single sequencing platform. HLA typing covered class I and class II loci at four-digit resolution. The number of typed donors differed by locus: roughly 629-640 for A, B, C, DRB1 and DQB1; 500 to 550 for DQA1; about 600 for DPA1; and some 450 for DPB1. Four to six DR-DQ haplotypes were handled as single units for association and clustering, since linkage in the cohort was strong. On average, approximately 250,000 unique TCR beta nucleotide sequences were sequenced per donor among about 400 genotyped donors of the cohort, with roughly 18% of those sequences being non-productive.

The cohort was made up of 666 healthy bone marrow donors. All cohort members were sampled while nominally healthy, although unrecorded immune exposures were likely present. The donor tested CMV seropositive, placing the donor among the 250 to 350 seropositive members of the cohort. Each donor provided a peripheral blood sample, and peripheral blood mononuclear cells were used for TCR beta sequencing. Genomic DNA was extracted from the blood cell samples with the Qiagen DNeasy Blood Extraction Kit. Points the paper makes about the study in general: The presence/absence analyses assumed that sequencing depth was roughly uniform across donors, and that assumption may not be true. It was suggested by the authors that the approach could potentially be generalized to other disease states and immunological phenotypes. The earlier analysis of some 540 of the donors excluded roughly 17 rarely observed V segments, including chromosome 9 orphons, because counts were too low. In a later analysis, most CMV-associated TCR beta chains were found to appear HLA-restricted, with HLA associations seemingly driven largely by CMV exposure. In the study, approximately 150 TCR beta chains were listed as associated with cytomegalovirus. In a later analysis, HLA-associated TCR beta chains showed more clonal expansion and lower generation probabilities than non-associated chains that were equally common. In this cohort, only TCR beta chains were sequenced, and detectable features were limited by the absence of alpha or paired-chain data. V-gene and J-gene trimming of TCR beta chains was associated with a missense DCLRE1C variant in a later genetic analysis, and the association was replicated in an independent cohort. In both the original and validation cohorts, the classifier was reported to diagnose cytomegalovirus status with high specificity and sensitivity. A later genetic analysis reported fewer N-insertions in productive TCRs among donors in an Asian-associated ancestry cluster than the roughly 700-donor mean. A further reported finding was that TCR beta sequences accurately predicted the HLA-A and HLA-B alleles for most subjects in the first cohort. The 87-base-pair reads could not distinguish some IMGT-functional V segments, including TRBV6-2 and TRBV6-3, so those segments were excluded. The only immune exposure information available for the cohort was CMV serostatus. The sequencing pipeline was judged likely to have produced a cluster of highly shared sequence variants as a technical artifact. In a later analysis, some 18,000 TCR beta sequences were associated with specific HLA alleles at a false discovery rate of 0.05. In an earlier analysis of around 600 of the donors, most TCR beta V segments were observed in productive rearrangements about 87% or about 30% of the time, broadly matching IMGT annotations. When HLA alleles, especially DR and DQ, strongly co-occurred, TCR associations were difficult to assign to individual alleles. While some public TCRs were present in many individuals, most TCR sequences turned up only very rarely across donors. Correlated functional status among segregating V segments might be attributable to linkage disequilibrium, but an unknown experimental factor could not be ruled out. In a later analysis, several top co-occurrence clusters were reported to appear linked to parvovirus B19, influenza, CMV and Epstein-Barr virus. According to a later analysis, TCR association rates differed among HLA loci, with DRB1 alleles showing the most associated TCRs and HLA-C alleles showing the fewest. In vitro tests confirmed that three of the cytomegalovirus-associated TCR beta chains recognize cytomegalovirus antigens. Because HLA typing was unavailable for some donors at each locus, only the typed subset was used in association tests.

About this clone: The clone's antigen remains unknown.

The library came from the immunoSEQ multiplex PCR assay. For the multiplex PCR, a mixture combining 60 forward primers for TCR Vbeta segments and 13 reverse primers for TCR Jbeta segments was used. Amplification of the CDR3 region of rearranged TCR beta genes was performed with a multiplex PCR assay on genomic DNA. The Illumina HiSeq System was used to sequence the amplified TCR beta libraries as 87-base-pair reads. Regarding the original processing steps: Across the 500 to 850 repertoires, a later analysis counted some 80 million unique TCR beta chains, roughly 11 million of which were shared by at least two donors. To remove PCR and sequencing errors, raw reads were error-corrected and collapsed into unique sequences using a nearest-neighbor algorithm that merged closely related sequences. Alignment of CDR3 sequences to IMGT reference sequences was used to assign V, D and J gene segments. For a sequence to be retained, at least a six-nucleotide match to both a V gene segment and a J gene segment was required. A rearrangement counted as productive if the CDR3 had no stop codons and remained in frame with V and J, and every other rearrangement counted as non-productive. Following IMGT convention, CDR3 was defined as the stretch from the second conserved V-encoded cysteine up to the conserved J-encoded phenylalanine. The earlier analysis of 587 of the donors excluded sequences that lacked an unambiguous match to a single V gene segment. In an earlier analysis of roughly 500 of the donors, V segments were called functional above 56.7% productive rearrangements and were called segregating when the between-donor standard deviation exceeded 5%. A statistical classification framework was built for diagnosing cytomegalovirus status from the catalog of TCR beta chain sequences. A later analysis assigned V and J genes by comparing TCR nucleotide sequences with IMGT/GENE-DB human TR gene sequences. A later analysis assigned CDR3 sequences and most-parsimonious VDJ recombination scenarios with the TCRdist pipeline. In a later analysis, each TCR beta chain was defined by its CDR3 amino acid sequence together with its V-gene family, and reads without a unique V-gene family were excluded. As a way to deal with suspected cross-contamination and a sequencing artifact, a later analysis dropped 640 or so nucleotide sequences that were highly shared and had low generation probability. A later analysis calculated a clonal expansion index for each public chain from normalized within-repertoire ranks of inferred template counts. In a later analysis, generation probabilities were computed using a VDJ recombination model fitted to out-of-frame rearrangements, and the results were checked against IGoR. Hypergeometric tests were used in a later analysis to score TCR-TCR, TCR-HLA and TCR-CMV co-occurrence, with a repertoire-size bias correction applied to the TCR pairs. In a later analysis, false discovery rates were estimated by permuting HLA or CMV assignments 20 times. In a later analysis, co-occurring TCRs were grouped using DBSCAN, and TCRdist sequence similarity was added for clustering within HLA-allele-positive subsets. Co-occurrence clustering excluded repertoires with fewer than 30,000 or more than 120,000 public chains, plus five with anomalous nucleotide sharing. TCRdb obtained this table from immuneACCESS and retained in-frame rearrangements with V and J assigned. These tables miss some clones; where compared with another copy, unresolved V genes account for less than half of the shortfall, and the remainder is unexplained. Clone size and the V and J calls come from that table; the DNA yielded D and trimming. This sample's table has entries for roughly 70,000 clones. Around 7.5% of the sample belongs to the ten largest clones.

The germline ends are 9 bases apart after V is trimmed by 5 bases and J by 1 base. Via the germline V gene, CDR1 is MDHEN and CDR2 SYDVKM. The CDR3 sequence holds 14 residues, the cysteine and phenylalanine included. Left in the record is the CDR3 DNA by itself, 42 bases read in frame from the first base. The receptor's source is a female donor in good health and CMV-seropositive. The sequencing sample was made of PBMCs. This chain joins TRBV28 to TRBJ1-5, and the D gene may be TRBD1, 6 bases matching. The bases are TGTGCCAGCAGTGGGGGCCCCAGCAATCAGCCCCAGCATTTT. It specifies CASSGGPSNQPQHF.